This T cell receptor (beta chain) was documented in a study of cytomegalovirus exposure and HLA in healthy donors. Germline V lookup: CDR1 SGHTA, CDR2 FQGTGA. This CDR3 is built from 13 residues. The V and J ends lost 5 bases and 7 bases, in that order; junction bases with no gene match: 6. Regarding this clone: Its specificity is unknown.

The primer mix had 60 Vbeta and 13 Jbeta primers. Some clones are missing from TCRdb's copy, which holds only in-frame ones; the method was immunoSEQ multiplex PCR. Here the sample spans 150,000 to 200,000 clones, 77% being singletons. Points from the study as a whole: Data from an earlier analysis indicated that most TCR beta V segments were productive either about 90% or about 30% of the time. Most subjects had HLA-A and HLA-B alleles reportedly predicted accurately by TCR beta sequences. In vitro experiments confirmed that three CMV-associated chains were specific for CMV antigens.

Sequencing input: PBMCs. The gene calls are TRBV7-3 and TRBJ1-1; 8 bases fit TRBD1. This TCR was recovered from a male donor in good health and CMV-seropositive. This chain's CDR3 is CASSPRTGSEAFF. For the CDR3, the DNA is TGTGCCAGCAGCCCGAGGACAGGGAGTGAAGCTTTCTTT.